This T cell receptor beta chain is from a study of tumor and adjacent non-tumor tissue in lung cancer. Study-level information: Around 4.2 million productive TCRbeta reads were obtained per sample on average. Study-wide points: Significantly higher TCR diversity was found in tumor than normal lung.

This CDR3 contains 15 residues. The germline V gene has CDR1 SGHDT and CDR2 YYEEEE. Three rounds of nested PCR, following a modified ARM-PCR protocol, produced the TCRbeta library. TCRdb re-called the multiplex PCR reads with MiXCR, one entry per CDR3 protein. The data show 40,000 to 55,000 distinct CDR3 sequences, 74% seen once. This sample's RNA came from whole unsorted tissue. The normal lung tissue was taken more than 3 cm from the tumor edge. As regards this clonotype: Its antigen remains unknown. A read error may produce the germline difference seen at one junction end.

Sequenced sample: distant non-tumor lung tissue. This TCR was recovered from a woman aged 55-69 years with non-small cell lung cancer. This sequence joins TRBV5-6 and TRBJ2-3; possibly TRBD2 for D (5 bases). As DNA, the CDR3 is TGTGCCAGCACCTTGGGGTCCCATAGCGCAGATACGCAGGATTTT. Residues: CASTLGSHSADTQDF.